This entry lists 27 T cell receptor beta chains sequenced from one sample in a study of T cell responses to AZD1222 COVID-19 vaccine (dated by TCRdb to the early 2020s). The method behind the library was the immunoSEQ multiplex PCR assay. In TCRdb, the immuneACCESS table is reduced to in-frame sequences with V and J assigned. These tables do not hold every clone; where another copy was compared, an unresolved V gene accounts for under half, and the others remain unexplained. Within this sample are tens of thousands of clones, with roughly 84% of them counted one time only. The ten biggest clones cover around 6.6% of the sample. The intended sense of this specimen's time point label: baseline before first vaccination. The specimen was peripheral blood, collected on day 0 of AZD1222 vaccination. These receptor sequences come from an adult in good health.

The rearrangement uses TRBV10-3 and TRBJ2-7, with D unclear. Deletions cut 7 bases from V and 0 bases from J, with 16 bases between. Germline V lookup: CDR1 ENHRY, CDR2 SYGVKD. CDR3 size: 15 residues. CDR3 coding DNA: TGTGCCATCAAAGGGTCGGTCTCCCTCTCCTACGAGCAGTACTTC. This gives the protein CAIKGSVSLSYEQYF.

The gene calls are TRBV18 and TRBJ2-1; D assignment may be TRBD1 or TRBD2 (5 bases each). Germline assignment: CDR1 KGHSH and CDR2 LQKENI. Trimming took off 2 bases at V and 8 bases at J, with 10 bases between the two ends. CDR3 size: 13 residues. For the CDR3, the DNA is TGTGCCAGCTCACCAAGGGACGACTATGAGCAGTTCTTC. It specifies CASSPRDDYEQFF.

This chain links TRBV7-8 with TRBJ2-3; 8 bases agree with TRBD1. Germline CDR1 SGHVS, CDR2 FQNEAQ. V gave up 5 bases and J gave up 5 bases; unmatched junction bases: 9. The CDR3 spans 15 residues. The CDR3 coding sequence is TGTGCCAGCAGCGCATACGGACAGGGCGGAGATACGCAGTATTTT. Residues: CASSAYGQGGDTQYF.

CDR3 in amino acids: CASTTGYGPSSTEAFF. The CDR3, as DNA: TGTGCCAGCACCACAGGGTATGGCCCTTCGAGCACTGAAGCTTTCTTT. The V call is TRBV27, the J call TRBJ1-1; weak D call: TRBD1 (6 bases). Deletions cut 7 bases from V and 4 bases from J, with 22 bases between. CDR3 size: 16 residues. Germline V gives CDR1 MNHEY, CDR2 SMNVEV (reference sequence).

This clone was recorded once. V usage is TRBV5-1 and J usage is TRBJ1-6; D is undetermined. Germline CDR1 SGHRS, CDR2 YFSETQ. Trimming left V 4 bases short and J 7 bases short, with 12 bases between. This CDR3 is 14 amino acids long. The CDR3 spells CASSPTDGNSPLHF. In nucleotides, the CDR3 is TGCGCCAGCAGCCCCACGGACGGGAATTCACCCCTCCACTTT. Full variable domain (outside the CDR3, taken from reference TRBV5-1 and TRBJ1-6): KAGVTQTPRYLIKTRGQQVTLSCSPISGHRSVSWYQQTPGQGLQFLFEYFSETQRNKGNFPGRFSGRQFSNSRSEMNVSTLELGDSALYLCASSPTDGNSPLHFGNGTRLTVT.

The CDR3 nucleotides read TGCAGTGCTAGTAGGAACCATCAGCCCCAGCATTTT. Protein sequence: CSASRNHQPQHF. The chain carries TRBV20-1 and TRBJ1-5; D is unresolved. The germline V and J ends were trimmed by 3 bases and 5 bases, with 8 bases remaining between them. The V gene's germline CDR1 is DFQATT and CDR2 SNEGSKA (reference sequence). The CDR3 spans 12 residues.

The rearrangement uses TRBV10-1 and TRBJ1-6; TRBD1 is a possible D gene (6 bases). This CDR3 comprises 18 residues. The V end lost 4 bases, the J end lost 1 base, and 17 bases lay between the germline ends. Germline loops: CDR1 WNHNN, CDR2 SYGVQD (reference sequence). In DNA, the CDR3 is TGCGCCAGCAGTGTTCCCCGGGCCCAGGGGTCCTATAATTCACCCCTCCACTTT. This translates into CASSVPRAQGSYNSPLHF.

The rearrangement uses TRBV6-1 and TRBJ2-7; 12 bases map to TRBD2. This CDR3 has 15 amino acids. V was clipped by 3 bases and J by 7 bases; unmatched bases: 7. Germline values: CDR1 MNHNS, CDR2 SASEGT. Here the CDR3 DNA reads TGTGCCAGCAGTGAGTCTAGCGGGGGGGCCCAGGAGCAGTACTTC. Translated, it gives CASSESSGGAQEQYF.

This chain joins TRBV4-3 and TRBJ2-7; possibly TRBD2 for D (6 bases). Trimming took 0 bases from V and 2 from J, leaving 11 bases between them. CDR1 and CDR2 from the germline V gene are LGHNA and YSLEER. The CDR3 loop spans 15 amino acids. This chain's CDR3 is CASSQDRRGAYEQYF. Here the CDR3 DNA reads TGCGCCAGCAGCCAAGATAGGAGGGGAGCCTACGAGCAGTACTTC.

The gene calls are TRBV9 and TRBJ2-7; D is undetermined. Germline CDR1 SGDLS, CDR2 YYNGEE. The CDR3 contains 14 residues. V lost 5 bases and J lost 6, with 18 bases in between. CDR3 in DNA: TGTGCCAGCAGGTCAGACCCTCAAGCTCCCGAGCAGTACTTC. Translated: CASRSDPQAPEQYF.

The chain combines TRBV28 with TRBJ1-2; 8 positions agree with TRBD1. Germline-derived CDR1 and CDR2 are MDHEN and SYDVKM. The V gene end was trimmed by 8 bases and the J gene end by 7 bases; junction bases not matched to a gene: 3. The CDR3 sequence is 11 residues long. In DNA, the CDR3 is TGTGCCAGCGGCAGGGGGCTTGGCTACACCTTC. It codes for CASGRGLGYTF.

DNA of the CDR3: TGTGCCAGTAAACCCGCAGGGTCGAACACTGAAGCTTTCTTT. This codes for CASKPAGSNTEAFF. The V call is TRBV19, the J call TRBJ1-1, with D perhaps matching TRBD1 (5 bases). Germline CDR1 and CDR2: LNHDA and SQIVND (reference sequence). The V end lost 7 bases, the J end lost 1 base, and 13 bases lay between the germline ends. CDR3 length: 14 amino acids.

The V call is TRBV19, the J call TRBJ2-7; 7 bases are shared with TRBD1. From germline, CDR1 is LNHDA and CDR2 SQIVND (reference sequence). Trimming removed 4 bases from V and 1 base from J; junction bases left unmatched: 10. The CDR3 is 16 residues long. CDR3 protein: CASSTGGQGDSYEQYF. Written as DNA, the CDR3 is TGTGCCAGTAGTACCGGTGGTCAGGGGGATTCCTACGAGCAGTACTTC.

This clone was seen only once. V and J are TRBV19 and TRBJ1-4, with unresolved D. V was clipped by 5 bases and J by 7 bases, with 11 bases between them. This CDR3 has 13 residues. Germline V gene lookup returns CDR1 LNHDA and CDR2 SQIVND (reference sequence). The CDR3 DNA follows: TGTGCCAGTAGTTCCGGTGGTGGTGAAAAACTGTTTTTT. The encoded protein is CASSSGGGEKLFF.

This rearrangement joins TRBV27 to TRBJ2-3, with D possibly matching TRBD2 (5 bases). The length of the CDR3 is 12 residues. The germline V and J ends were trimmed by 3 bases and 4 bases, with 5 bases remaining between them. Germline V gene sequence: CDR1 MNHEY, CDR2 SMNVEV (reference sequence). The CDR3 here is CASSFGADTQYF. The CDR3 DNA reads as TGTGCCAGCAGTTTCGGGGCAGATACGCAGTATTTT.

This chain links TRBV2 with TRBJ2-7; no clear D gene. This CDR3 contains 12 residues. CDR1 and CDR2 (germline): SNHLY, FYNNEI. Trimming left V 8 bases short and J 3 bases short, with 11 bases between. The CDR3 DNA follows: TGTGCCAGCGGCGCAAGAGACTACGAGCAGTACTTC. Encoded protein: CASGARDYEQYF.

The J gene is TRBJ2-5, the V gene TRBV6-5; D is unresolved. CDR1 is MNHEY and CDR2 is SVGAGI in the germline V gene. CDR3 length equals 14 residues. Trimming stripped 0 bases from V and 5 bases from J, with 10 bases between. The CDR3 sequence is CASSYSASVETQYF. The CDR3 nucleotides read TGTGCCAGCAGTTACTCGGCTTCTGTGGAGACCCAGTACTTC.

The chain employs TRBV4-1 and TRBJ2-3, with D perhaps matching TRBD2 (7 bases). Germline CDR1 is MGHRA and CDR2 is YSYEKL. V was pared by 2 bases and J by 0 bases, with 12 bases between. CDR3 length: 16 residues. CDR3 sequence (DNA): TGCGCCAGCAGCCAACTTCGGGGGGCAAGCACAGATACGCAGTATTTT. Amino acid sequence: CASSQLRGASTDTQYF.

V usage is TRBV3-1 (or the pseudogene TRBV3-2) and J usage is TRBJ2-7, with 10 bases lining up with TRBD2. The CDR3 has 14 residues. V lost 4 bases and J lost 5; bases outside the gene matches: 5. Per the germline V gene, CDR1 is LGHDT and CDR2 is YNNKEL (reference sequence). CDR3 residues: CASSRAGGRDEQYF. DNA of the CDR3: TGTGCCAGCAGCCGAGCGGGGGGGCGGGACGAGCAGTACTTC.

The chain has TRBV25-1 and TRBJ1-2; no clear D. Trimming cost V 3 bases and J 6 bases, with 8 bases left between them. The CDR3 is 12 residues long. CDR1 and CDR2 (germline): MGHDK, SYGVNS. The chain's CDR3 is CASSDRPHGYTF. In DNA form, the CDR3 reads TGTGCCAGCAGTGACAGACCCCATGGCTACACCTTC.

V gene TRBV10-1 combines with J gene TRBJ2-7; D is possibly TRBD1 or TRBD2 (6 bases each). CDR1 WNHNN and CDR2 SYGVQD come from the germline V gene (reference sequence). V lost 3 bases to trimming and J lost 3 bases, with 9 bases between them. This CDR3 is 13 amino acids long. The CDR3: CASSDGGRYEQYF. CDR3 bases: TGCGCCAGCAGTGATGGGGGGCGCTACGAGCAGTACTTC.

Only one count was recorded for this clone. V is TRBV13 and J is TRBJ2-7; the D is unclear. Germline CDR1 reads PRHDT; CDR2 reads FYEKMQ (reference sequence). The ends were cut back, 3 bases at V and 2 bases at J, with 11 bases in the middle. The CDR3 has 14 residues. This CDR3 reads CASSLSRTPYEQYF. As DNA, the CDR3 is TGTGCCAGCAGCTTGTCCCGGACCCCCTACGAGCAGTACTTC.

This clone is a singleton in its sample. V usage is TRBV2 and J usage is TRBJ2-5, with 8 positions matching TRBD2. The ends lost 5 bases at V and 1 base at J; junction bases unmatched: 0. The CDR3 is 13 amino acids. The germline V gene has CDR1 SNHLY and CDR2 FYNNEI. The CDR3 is CASSTSGQETQYF. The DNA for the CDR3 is TGTGCCAGCAGTACTAGCGGCCAAGAGACCCAGTACTTC.

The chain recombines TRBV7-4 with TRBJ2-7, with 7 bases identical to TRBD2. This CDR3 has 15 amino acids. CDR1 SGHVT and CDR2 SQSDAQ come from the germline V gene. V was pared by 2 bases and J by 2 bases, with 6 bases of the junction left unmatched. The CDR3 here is CASSLRRGSPYEQYF. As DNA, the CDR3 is TGTGCCAGCAGCTTAAGGCGGGGGAGTCCCTACGAGCAGTACTTC.

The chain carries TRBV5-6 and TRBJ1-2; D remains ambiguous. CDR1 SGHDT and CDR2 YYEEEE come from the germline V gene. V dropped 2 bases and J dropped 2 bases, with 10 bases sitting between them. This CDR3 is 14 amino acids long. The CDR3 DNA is TGTGCCAGCAGCTTCCGGTTCGGAAACTATGGCTACACCTTC. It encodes CASSFRFGNYGYTF.

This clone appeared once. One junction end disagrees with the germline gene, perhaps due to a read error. The CDR3 spells CASTLELNYGYTF. The CDR3 DNA sequence: TGTGCCAGCACCTTAGAGCTAAACTATGGCTACACCTTC. This chain connects TRBV7-9 to TRBJ1-2; D unclear. Germline lookup yields CDR1 SEHNR and CDR2 FQNEAQ (reference sequence). The CDR3 length is 13 residues.

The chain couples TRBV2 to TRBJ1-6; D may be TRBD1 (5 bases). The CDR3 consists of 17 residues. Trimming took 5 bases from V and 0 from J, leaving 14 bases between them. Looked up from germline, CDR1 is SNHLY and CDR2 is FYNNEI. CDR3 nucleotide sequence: TGTGCCAGCAGTTGGGGCAGCCTGAGCTCCTATAATTCACCCCTCCACTTT. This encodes CASSWGSLSSYNSPLHF.